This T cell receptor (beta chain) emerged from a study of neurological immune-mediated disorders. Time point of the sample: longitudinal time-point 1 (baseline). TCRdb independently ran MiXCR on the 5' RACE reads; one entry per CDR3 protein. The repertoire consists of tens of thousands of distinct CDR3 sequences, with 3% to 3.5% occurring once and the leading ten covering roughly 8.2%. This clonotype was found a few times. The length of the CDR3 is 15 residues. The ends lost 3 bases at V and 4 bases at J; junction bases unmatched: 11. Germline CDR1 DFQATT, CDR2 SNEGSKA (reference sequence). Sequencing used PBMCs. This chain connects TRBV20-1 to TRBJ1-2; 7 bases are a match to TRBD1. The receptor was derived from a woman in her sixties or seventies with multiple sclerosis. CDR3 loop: CSARPLTGLVYGYTF. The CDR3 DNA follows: TGCAGTGCTAGGCCCCTGACAGGGTTGGTCTATGGCTACACCTTC.